A single TCR beta chain is shown here with its context. Germline V gene data show CDR1 as MNHEY and CDR2 as SVGEGT. The V segment lost 6 bases and the J segment 6 bases; nucleotides outside the gene matches: 14. CDR3 length: 17 residues. In terms of age and location, participants ranged from roughly 18 to 90 years and lived in about 25 US areas. The data belong to a study of blood T cell repertoires in COVID-19. The table came from immunoSEQ multiplex PCR; TCRdb's copy has only in-frame clones and leaves some out. Of almost 250,000 clones listed, approximately 85% are singletons. What was sequenced was PBMCs or T cells enriched from blood (not recorded which). The receptor was isolated from a woman in her forties or fifties with acute COVID-19. The chain couples TRBV6-2 or TRBV6-3 to TRBJ1-6, with 7 bases identical to TRBD1. The CDR3 reads CASSHGDRGRGNSPLHF. CDR3 coding DNA: TGTGCCAGCAGCCACGGGGACAGAGGGAGAGGTAATTCACCCCTCCACTTT.